This T cell receptor beta chain was profiled in a study of blood T cell repertoires in COVID-19. Study information: COVID-19 samples collected from the United States, Italy and Spain covered acute and convalescent phases. PBMCs, B-cell-depleted T cells, or T cells were the source of the cDNA or gDNA that made up the material.

Assay used: immunoSEQ multiplex PCR; TCRdb lists only in-frame clones, some missing. The repertoire has around 170,000 clones, around 84% of them found once; the top ten carry approximately 15%. This clone was seen just once. The sequenced sample was peripheral blood. The TCR was taken from a man aged 30 to 39 with active or convalescent COVID-19.

As DNA, the CDR3 is TGTGCCAGCAGCACGGGACAGGGGGCTTCACCCCTCCACTTT. Translated, it gives CASSTGQGASPLHF. The chain couples TRBV5-5 to TRBJ1-6; 12 bases are shared with TRBD1. The length of the CDR3 is 14 residues. Trimming removed 4 bases from V and 9 bases from J; junction bases left unmatched: 2. The germline gives CDR1 SGHKS, CDR2 YYEKEE (reference sequence).